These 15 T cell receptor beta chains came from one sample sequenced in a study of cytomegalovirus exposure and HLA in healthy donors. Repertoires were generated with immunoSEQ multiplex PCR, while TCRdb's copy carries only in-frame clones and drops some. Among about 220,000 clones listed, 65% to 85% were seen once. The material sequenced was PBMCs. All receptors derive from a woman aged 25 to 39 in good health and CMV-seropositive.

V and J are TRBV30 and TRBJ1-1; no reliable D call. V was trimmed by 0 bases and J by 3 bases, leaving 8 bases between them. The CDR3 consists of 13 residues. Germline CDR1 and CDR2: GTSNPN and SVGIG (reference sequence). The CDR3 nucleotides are TGTGCCTGGAGTGTACGTGAGCACACTGAAGCTTTCTTT. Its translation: CAWSVREHTEAFF.

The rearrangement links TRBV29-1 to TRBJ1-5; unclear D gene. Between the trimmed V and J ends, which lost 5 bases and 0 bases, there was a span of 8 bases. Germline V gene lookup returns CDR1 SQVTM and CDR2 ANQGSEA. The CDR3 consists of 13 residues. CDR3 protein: CSVQTDSNQPQHF. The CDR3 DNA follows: TGCAGCGTTCAGACCGATAGCAATCAGCCCCAGCATTTT.

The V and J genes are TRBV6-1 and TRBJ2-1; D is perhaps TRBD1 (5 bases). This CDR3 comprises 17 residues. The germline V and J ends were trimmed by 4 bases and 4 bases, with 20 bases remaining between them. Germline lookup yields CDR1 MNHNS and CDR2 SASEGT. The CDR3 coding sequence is TGTGCCAGCAGTGTGGGCCAGGGTGGCGGTCGTTACAATGAGCAGTTCTTC. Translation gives CASSVGQGGGRYNEQFF.

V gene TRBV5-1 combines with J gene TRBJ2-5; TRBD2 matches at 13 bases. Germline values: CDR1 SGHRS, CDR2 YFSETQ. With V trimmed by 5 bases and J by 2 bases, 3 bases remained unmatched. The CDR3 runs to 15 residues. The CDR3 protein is CASSAGLAGQETQYF. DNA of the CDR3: TGCGCCAGCAGTGCGGGACTAGCGGGGCAAGAGACCCAGTACTTC.

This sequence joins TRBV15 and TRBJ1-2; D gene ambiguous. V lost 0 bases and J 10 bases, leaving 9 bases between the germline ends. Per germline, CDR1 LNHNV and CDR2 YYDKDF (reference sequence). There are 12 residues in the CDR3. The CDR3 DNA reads TGTGCCACCAGCAGAGATCAAGGATACTACACCTTC. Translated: CATSRDQGYYTF.

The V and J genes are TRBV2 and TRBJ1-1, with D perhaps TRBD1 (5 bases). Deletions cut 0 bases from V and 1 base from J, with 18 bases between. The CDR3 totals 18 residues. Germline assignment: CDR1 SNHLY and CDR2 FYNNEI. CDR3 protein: CASSEARNPGPRNTEAFF. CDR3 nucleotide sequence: TGTGCCAGCAGTGAAGCGCGGAATCCGGGACCCAGGAACACTGAAGCTTTCTTT.

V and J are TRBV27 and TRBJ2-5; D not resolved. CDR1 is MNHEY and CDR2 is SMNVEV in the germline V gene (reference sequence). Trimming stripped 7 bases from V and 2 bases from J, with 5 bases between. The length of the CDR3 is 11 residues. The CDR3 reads CASKVQETQYF. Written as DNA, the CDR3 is TGTGCCAGCAAAGTACAAGAGACCCAGTACTTC.

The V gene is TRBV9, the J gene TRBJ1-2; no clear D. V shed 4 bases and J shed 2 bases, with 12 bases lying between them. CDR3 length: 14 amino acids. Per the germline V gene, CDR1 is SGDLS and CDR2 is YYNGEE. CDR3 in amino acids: CASSQLGLNYGYTF. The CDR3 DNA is TGTGCCAGCAGCCAGCTGGGCCTCAACTATGGCTACACCTTC. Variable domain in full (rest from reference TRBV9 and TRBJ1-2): DSGVTQTPKHLITATGQRVTLRCSPRSGDLSVYWYQQSLDQGLQFLIQYYNGEERAKGNILERFSAQQFPDLHSELNLSSLELGDSALYFCASSQLGLNYGYTFGSGTRLTVV.

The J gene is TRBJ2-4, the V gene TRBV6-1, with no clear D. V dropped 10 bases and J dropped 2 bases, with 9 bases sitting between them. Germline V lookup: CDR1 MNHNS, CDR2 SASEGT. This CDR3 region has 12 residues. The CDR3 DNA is TGTGCCACCACTCGGCCCAAAAACATTCAGTACTTC. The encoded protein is CATTRPKNIQYF.

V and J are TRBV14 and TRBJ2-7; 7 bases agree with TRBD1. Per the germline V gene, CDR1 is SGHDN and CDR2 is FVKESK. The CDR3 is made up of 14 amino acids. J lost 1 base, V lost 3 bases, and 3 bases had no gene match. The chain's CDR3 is CASSHVGQSYEQYF. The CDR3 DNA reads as TGTGCCAGCAGCCATGTGGGACAGTCCTACGAGCAGTACTTC.

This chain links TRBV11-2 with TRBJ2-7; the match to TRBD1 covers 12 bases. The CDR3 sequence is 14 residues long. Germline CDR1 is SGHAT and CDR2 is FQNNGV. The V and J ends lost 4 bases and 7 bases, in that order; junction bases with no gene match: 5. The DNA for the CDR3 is TGTGCCAGCAGCTGGGGACAGGGGGCGTATGAGCAGTACTTC. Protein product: CASSWGQGAYEQYF.

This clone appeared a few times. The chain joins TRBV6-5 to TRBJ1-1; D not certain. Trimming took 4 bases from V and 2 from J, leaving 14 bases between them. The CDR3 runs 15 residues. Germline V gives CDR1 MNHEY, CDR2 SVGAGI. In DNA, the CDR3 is TGTGCCAGCAGTTCGCAGATCCTGGGAAACACTGAAGCTTTCTTT. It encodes CASSSQILGNTEAFF.

The DNA for the CDR3 is TGTGCCAGCTCACCTTACCGGGACAGTACTGAAGCTTTCTTT. Protein product: CASSPYRDSTEAFF. The chain carries TRBV18 and TRBJ1-1; 7 bases align to TRBD1. The CDR3 loop spans 14 amino acids. Losses at the gene ends were 3 bases for V and 5 bases for J; bases not matched to a gene: 6. Looked up from germline, CDR1 is KGHSH and CDR2 is LQKENI.

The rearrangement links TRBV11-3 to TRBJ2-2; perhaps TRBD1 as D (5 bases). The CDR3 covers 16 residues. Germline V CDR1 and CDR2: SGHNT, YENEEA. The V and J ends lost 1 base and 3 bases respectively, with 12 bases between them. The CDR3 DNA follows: TGTGCCAGCAGCTTAGTGGTCAGGGCAGACACCGGGGAGCTGTTTTTT. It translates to CASSLVVRADTGELFF.

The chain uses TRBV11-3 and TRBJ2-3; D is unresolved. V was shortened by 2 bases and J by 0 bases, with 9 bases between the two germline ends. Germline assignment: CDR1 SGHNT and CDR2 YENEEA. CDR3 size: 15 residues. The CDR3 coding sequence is TGTGCCAGCAGCTTAAATGGGCCTAGCACAGATACGCAGTATTTT. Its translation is CASSLNGPSTDTQYF.